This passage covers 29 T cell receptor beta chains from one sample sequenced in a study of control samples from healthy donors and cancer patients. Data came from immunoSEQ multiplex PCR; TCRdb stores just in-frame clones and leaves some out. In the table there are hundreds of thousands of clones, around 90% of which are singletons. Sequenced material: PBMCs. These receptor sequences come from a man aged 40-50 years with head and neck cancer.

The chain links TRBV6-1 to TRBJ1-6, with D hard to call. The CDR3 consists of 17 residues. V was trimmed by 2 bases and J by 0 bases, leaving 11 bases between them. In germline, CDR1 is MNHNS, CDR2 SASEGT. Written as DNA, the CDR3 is TGTGCCAGCAGTGAACAGGTTAGGAGCTCCTATAATTCACCCCTCCACTTT. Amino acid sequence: CASSEQVRSSYNSPLHF.

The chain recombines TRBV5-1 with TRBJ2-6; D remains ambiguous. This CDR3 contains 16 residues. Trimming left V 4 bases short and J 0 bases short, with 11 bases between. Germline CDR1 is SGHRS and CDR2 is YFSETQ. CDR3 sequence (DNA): TGCGCCAGCAGCCCCGGACGAACCTCTGGGGCCAACGTCCTGACTTTC. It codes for CASSPGRTSGANVLTF.

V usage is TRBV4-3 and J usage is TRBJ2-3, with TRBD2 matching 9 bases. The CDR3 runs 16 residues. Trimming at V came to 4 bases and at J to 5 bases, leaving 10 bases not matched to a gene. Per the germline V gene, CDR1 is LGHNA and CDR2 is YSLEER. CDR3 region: CASSLTERGVGDTQYF. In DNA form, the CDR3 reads TGCGCCAGCAGCCTAACTGAGCGGGGGGTGGGAGATACGCAGTATTTT.

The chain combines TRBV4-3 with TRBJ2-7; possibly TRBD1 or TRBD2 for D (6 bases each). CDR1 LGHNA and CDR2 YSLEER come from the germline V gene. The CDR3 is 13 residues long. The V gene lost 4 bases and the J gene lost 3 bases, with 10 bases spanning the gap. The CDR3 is CASSRGAGYEQYF. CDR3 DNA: TGCGCCAGCAGCCGGGGGGCGGGCTACGAGCAGTACTTC.

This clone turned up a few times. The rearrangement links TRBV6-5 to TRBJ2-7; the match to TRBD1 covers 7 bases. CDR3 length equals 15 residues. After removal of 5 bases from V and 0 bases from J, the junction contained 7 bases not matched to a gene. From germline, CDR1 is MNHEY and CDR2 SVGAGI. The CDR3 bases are TGTGCCAGCAGTCCCAGACAGGGAAGCTCCTACGAGCAGTACTTC. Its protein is CASSPRQGSSYEQYF.

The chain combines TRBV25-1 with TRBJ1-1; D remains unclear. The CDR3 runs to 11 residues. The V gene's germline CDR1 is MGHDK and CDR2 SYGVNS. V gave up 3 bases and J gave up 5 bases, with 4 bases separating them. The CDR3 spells CASSDWTEAFF. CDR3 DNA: TGTGCCAGCAGTGATTGGACTGAAGCTTTCTTT.

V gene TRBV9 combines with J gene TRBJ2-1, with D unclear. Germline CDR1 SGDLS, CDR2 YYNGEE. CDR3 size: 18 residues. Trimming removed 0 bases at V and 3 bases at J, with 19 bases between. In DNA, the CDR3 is TGTGCCAGCAGCGTAGCGTCTGGATGGGAACAATTCTACAATGAGCAGTTCTTC. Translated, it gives CASSVASGWEQFYNEQFF.

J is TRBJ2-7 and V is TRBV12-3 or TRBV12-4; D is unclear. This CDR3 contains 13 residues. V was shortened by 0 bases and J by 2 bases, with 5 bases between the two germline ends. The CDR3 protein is CASSLAGPYEQYF. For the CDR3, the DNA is TGTGCCAGCAGTTTAGCAGGCCCCTACGAGCAGTACTTC.

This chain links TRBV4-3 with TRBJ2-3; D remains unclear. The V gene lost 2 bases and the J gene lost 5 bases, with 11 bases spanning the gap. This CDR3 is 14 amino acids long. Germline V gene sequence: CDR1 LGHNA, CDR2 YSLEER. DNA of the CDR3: TGCGCCAGCAGCCAAAACCGGGCGATAGATACGCAGTATTTT. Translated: CASSQNRAIDTQYF.

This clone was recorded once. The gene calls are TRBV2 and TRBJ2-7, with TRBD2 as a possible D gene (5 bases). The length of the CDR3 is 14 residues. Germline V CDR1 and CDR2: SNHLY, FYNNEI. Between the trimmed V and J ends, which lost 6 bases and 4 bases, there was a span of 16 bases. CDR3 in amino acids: CASRKDSGWYEQYF. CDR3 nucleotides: TGTGCCAGCAGGAAGGACTCTGGATGGTACGAGCAGTACTTC.

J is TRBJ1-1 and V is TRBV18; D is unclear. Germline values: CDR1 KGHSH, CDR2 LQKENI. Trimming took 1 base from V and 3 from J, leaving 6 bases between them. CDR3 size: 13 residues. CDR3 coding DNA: TGTGCCAGCTCACCACAGCTGGACACTGAAGCTTTCTTT. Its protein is CASSPQLDTEAFF.

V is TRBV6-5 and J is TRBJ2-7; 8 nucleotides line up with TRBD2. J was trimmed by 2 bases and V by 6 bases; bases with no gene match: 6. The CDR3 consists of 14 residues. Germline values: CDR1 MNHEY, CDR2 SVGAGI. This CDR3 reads CASRGLGRAYEQYF. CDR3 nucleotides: TGTGCCAGCAGGGGACTAGGAAGAGCCTACGAGCAGTACTTC.

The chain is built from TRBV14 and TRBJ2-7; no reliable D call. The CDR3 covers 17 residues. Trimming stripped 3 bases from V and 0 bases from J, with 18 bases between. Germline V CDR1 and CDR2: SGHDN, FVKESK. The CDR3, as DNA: TGTGCCAGCAGCCAGGATCGAGGATCCCGGTTCTCCTACGAGCAGTACTTC. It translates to CASSQDRGSRFSYEQYF.

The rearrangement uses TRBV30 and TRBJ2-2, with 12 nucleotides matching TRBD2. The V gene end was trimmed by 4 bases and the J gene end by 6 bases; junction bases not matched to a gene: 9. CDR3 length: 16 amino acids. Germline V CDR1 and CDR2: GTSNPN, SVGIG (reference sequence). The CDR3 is CAWKDLAGGCSGELFF. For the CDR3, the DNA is TGTGCCTGGAAAGACCTAGCGGGGGGGTGCTCCGGGGAGCTGTTTTTT. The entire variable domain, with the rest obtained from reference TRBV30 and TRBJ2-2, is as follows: SQTIHQWPATLVQPVGSPLSLECTVEGTSNPNLYWYRQAAGRGLQLLFYSVGIGQISSEVPQNLSASRPQDRQFILSSKKLLLSDSGFYLCAWKDLAGGCSGELFFGEGSRLTVL.

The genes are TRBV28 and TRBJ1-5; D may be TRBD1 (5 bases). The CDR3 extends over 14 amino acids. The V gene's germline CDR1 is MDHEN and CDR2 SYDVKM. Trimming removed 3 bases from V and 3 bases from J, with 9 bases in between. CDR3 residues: CASSFGGVNQPQHF. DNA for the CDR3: TGTGCCAGCAGTTTTGGGGGGGTCAATCAGCCCCAGCATTTT. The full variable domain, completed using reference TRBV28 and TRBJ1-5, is DVKVTQSSRYLVKRTGEKVFLECVQDMDHENMFWYRQDPGLGLRLIYFSYDVKMKEKGDIPEGYSVSREKKERFSLILESASTNQTSMYLCASSFGGVNQPQHFGDGTRLSIL.

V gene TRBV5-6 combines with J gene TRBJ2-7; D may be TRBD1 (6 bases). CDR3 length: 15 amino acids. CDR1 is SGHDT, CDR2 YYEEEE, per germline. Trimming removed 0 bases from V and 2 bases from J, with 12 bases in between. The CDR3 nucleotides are TGTGCCAGCAGCTTGGGGGGGCCGAATACCTACGAGCAGTACTTC. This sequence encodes CASSLGGPNTYEQYF.

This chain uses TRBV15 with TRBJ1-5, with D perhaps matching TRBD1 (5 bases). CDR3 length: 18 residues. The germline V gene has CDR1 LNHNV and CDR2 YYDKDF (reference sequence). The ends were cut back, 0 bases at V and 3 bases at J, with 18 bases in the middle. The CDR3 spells CATSREGRWVRDNQPQHF. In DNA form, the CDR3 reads TGTGCCACCAGCAGAGAGGGCAGGTGGGTCAGGGACAATCAGCCCCAGCATTTT.

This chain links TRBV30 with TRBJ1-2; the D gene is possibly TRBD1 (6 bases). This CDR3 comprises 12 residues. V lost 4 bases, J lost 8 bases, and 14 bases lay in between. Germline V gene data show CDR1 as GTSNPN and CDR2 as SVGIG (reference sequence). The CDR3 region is CAWISRGGGYTF. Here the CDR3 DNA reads TGTGCCTGGATATCGAGAGGGGGAGGCTACACCTTC.

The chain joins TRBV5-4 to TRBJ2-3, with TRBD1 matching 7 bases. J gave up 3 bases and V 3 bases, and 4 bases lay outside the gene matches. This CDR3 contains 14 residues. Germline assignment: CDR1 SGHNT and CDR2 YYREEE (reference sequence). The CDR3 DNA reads TGTGCCAGCAGCTGGAGACAGGGAACAGATACGCAGTATTTT. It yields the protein CASSWRQGTDTQYF.

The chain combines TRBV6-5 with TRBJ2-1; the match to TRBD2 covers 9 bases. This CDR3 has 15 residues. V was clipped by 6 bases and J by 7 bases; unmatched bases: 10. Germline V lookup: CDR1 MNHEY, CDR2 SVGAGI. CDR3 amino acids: CASRPGTSRRNEQFF. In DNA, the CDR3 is TGTGCCAGCAGACCCGGGACTAGCCGGCGGAATGAGCAGTTCTTC.

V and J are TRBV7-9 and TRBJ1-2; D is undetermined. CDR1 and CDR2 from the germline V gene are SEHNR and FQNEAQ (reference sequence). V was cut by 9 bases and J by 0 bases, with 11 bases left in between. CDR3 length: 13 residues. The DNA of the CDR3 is TGTGCCAGTGGAGACGGTACTAACTATGGCTACACCTTC. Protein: CASGDGTNYGYTF.

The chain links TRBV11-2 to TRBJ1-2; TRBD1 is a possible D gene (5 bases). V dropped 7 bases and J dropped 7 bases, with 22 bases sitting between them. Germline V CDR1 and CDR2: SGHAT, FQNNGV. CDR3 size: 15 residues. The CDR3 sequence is CASTPLGGRGSGYTF. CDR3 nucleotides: TGTGCCAGCACCCCTCTGGGGGGAAGAGGGTCTGGCTACACCTTC.

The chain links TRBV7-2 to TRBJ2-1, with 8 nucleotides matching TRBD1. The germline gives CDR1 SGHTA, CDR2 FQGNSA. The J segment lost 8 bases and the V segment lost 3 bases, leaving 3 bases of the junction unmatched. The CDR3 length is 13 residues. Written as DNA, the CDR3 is TGTGCCAGCAGCTTGGACAGGGTAGATGAGCAGTTCTTC. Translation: CASSLDRVDEQFF.

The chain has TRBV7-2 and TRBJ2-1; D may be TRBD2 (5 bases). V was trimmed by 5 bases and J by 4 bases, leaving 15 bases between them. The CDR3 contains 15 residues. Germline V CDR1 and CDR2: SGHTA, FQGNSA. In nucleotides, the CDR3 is TGTGCCAGCAGCGATCAACTAGGGCCGTACAATGAGCAGTTCTTC. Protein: CASSDQLGPYNEQFF.

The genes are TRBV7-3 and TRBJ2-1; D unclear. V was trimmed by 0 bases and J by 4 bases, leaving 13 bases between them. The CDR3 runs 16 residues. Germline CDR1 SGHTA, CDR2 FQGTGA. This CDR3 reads CASSLTGFPLYNEQFF. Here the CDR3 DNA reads TGTGCCAGCAGCTTAACAGGGTTTCCCCTTTACAATGAGCAGTTCTTC.

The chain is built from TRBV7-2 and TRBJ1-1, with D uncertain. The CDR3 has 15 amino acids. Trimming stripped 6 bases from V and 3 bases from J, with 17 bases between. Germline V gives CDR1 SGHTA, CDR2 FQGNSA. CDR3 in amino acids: CASRAQGRVDTEAFF. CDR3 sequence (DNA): TGTGCCAGCAGAGCCCAAGGGCGCGTCGACACTGAAGCTTTCTTT.

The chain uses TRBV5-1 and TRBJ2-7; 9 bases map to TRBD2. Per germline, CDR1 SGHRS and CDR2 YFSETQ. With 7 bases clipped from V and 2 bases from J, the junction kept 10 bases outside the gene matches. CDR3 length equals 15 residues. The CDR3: CASASRLAETYEQYF. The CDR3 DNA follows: TGCGCCAGCGCTAGCAGACTAGCGGAGACCTACGAGCAGTACTTC. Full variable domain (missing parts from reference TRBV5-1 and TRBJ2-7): KAGVTQTPRYLIKTRGQQVTLSCSPISGHRSVSWYQQTPGQGLQFLFEYFSETQRNKGNFPGRFSGRQFSNSRSEMNVSTLELGDSALYLCASASRLAETYEQYFGPGTRLTVT.

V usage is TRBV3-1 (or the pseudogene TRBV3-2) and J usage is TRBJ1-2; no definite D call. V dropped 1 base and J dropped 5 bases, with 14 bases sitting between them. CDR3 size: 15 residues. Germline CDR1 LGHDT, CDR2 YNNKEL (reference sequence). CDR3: CASSQAVAGTYGYTF. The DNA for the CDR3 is TGTGCCAGCAGCCAAGCGGTGGCAGGCACATATGGCTACACCTTC.

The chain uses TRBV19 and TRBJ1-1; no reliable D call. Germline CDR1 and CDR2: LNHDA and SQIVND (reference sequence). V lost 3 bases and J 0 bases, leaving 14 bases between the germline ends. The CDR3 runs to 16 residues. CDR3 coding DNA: TGTGCCAGTAGTATTGGAAGGGTACCAATGAACACTGAAGCTTTCTTT. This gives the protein CASSIGRVPMNTEAFF.